This entry features one T cell receptor beta chain sequence. The sample comes from a study of blood T cell repertoires in COVID-19. As for the study in general: Acute and convalescent COVID-19 specimens originated in the United States, Italy and Spain.

The table came from immunoSEQ multiplex PCR; TCRdb's copy has only in-frame clones and leaves some out. The sample lists 300,000 or so clones, about 90% occurring once. The CDR3 runs to 13 residues. Germline V gene sequence: CDR1 WNHNN, CDR2 SYGVQD (reference sequence). Participants spanned ages about 18 to 100 years and resided in roughly 22 US areas. Symptom resolution, clearance, or two negative PCRs marked the recovered donors of Cohort 3. The sequence derives from a woman aged 25 to 39 who had recovered from COVID-19. The V call is TRBV10-1, the J call TRBJ2-1; 10 bases map to TRBD1. The sample consisted of PBMCs or T cells enriched from blood (not recorded which). The CDR3 DNA sequence: TGCGCAACCCGGGACAGGGGTAACAATGAGCAGTTCTTC. This sequence encodes CATRDRGNNEQFF.